This entry lists 17 T cell receptor beta chains sequenced from one sample in a study of T cells in lung cancer brain metastases. Using immunoSEQ multiplex PCR, the repertoire was profiled, and TCRdb retains in-frame clones only, with some absent. The profile shows about 3,000 clones, about 91% of them singletons. Sequencing input: tumor tissue from the primary lung tumor. The receptors come from a man between 65 and 85 years old with non-small cell lung cancer.

This chain connects TRBV19 to TRBJ1-4; D may be TRBD1 (6 bases). CDR1 and CDR2 from the germline V gene are LNHDA and SQIVND (reference sequence). V was shortened by 5 bases and J by 1 base, with 11 bases between the two germline ends. The CDR3 is 15 amino acids. The CDR3, as DNA: TGTGCCAGTAGTCTACCACAGGGAACTAATGAAAAACTGTTTTTT. It specifies CASSLPQGTNEKLFF.

The V and J genes are TRBV27 and TRBJ2-7, with 8 nucleotides matching TRBD1. Germline V gives CDR1 MNHEY, CDR2 SMNVEV (reference sequence). CDR3 length equals 11 residues. V shed 6 bases and J 7 bases; nucleotides not matched to a gene: 2. The CDR3 region is CASRTGGEQYF. DNA for the CDR3: TGTGCCAGCAGAACAGGGGGAGAGCAGTACTTC.

CDR3 coding DNA: TGTGCCAGCAGCGTAGATTGGGATAATTCACCCCTCCACTTT. Amino acids: CASSVDWDNSPLHF. This chain uses TRBV9 with TRBJ1-6, with D uncertain. Germline V gene data show CDR1 as SGDLS and CDR2 as YYNGEE. Between the trimmed V and J ends, which lost 0 bases and 5 bases, there was a span of 6 bases. The CDR3 contains 14 residues.

Only a few counts were recorded for this clone. The chain employs TRBV29-1 and TRBJ2-2; 8 bases agree with TRBD1. There are 14 residues in the CDR3. V dropped 7 bases and J dropped 7; count of bases not matched to a gene: 11. CDR1 and CDR2 from the germline V gene are SQVTM and ANQGSEA. The CDR3 reads CSGRGQGAGGELFF. The CDR3 bases are TGCAGCGGCCGGGGGCAGGGGGCCGGCGGGGAGCTGTTTTTT.

The chain uses TRBV5-6 and TRBJ1-5; D is perhaps TRBD1 (5 bases). Trimming took off 3 bases at V and 11 bases at J, with 18 bases between the two ends. Germline V lookup: CDR1 SGHDT, CDR2 YYEEEE. This CDR3 has 14 residues. CDR3 sequence (DNA): TGTGCCAGCAGCTGGGCAGGGAGGAAGAGGTCCCAGCATTTT. Translating it yields CASSWAGRKRSQHF.

The chain recombines TRBV2 with TRBJ1-5, with 7 bases that match TRBD1. The CDR3 is 18 residues long. Germline assignment: CDR1 SNHLY and CDR2 FYNNEI. Trimming at V came to 8 bases and at J to 0 bases, leaving 16 bases not matched to a gene. CDR3 DNA: TGTGCCAGCGGAGTGTCCGGGACAGAGCTTGATAGCAATCAGCCCCAGCATTTT. Its translation: CASGVSGTELDSNQPQHF.

The rearrangement joins TRBV27 to TRBJ1-5; D not resolved. This CDR3 contains 15 residues. Germline assignment: CDR1 MNHEY and CDR2 SMNVEV (reference sequence). Trimming left V 4 bases short and J 6 bases short, with 16 bases between. CDR3 region: CASSSVIGLGQPQHF. In DNA form, the CDR3 reads TGTGCCAGCAGTTCGGTCATAGGGTTGGGTCAGCCCCAGCATTTT.

The gene calls are TRBV7-9 and TRBJ1-3, with no clear D. The V gene lost 5 bases and the J gene lost 6 bases, with 14 bases spanning the gap. There are 14 residues in the CDR3. CDR1 is SEHNR and CDR2 is FQNEAQ in the germline V gene (reference sequence). The CDR3 DNA follows: TGTGCCAGCAGCCATTACGGAGGTCTAAACACCATATATTTT. It codes for CASSHYGGLNTIYF. The variable domain in full, completed from reference TRBV7-9 and TRBJ1-3, reads DTGVSQNPRHKITKRGQNVTFRCDPISEHNRLYWYRQTLGQGPEFLTYFQNEAQLEKSRLLSDRFSAERPKGSFSTLEIQRTEQGDSAMYLCASSHYGGLNTIYFGEGSWLTVV.

The rearrangement joins TRBV5-1 to TRBJ2-5, with 11 bases that match TRBD2. CDR3 length: 15 amino acids. Germline V gene sequence: CDR1 SGHRS, CDR2 YFSETQ. V was clipped by 5 bases and J by 9 bases; unmatched bases: 12. CDR3 protein: CASRGTSGPQGAQYF. The CDR3 region has the DNA TGCGCCAGCAGGGGGACTAGCGGTCCCCAGGGGGCCCAGTACTTC.

V and J are TRBV28 and TRBJ2-7; TRBD2 matches at 8 bases. Germline loops: CDR1 MDHEN, CDR2 SYDVKM. The V segment lost 7 bases and the J segment 7 bases; nucleotides outside the gene matches: 15. The CDR3 spans 15 residues. CDR3 in DNA: TGTGCCAGCATCCCCGCGGGGGGATTCCTGGGGGAGCAGTACTTC. Its protein product is CASIPAGGFLGEQYF.

V is TRBV5-1 and J is TRBJ1-4; 7 bases line up with TRBD1. The germline gives CDR1 SGHRS, CDR2 YFSETQ. V lost 2 bases, J lost 4 bases, and 8 bases stayed unmatched. The CDR3 spans 16 residues. CDR3 sequence: CASSLKGGVLNEKLFF. DNA for the CDR3: TGCGCCAGCAGCTTAAAAGGGGGCGTGCTTAATGAAAAACTGTTTTTT.

J is TRBJ2-5 and V is TRBV9; 8 nucleotides agree with TRBD2. The CDR3 runs 15 residues. CDR1 and CDR2 from the germline V gene are SGDLS and YYNGEE. V gave up 2 bases and J gave up 3 bases; unmatched junction bases: 6. CDR3 sequence reads: CASSVLAGFEETQYF. CDR3 DNA: TGTGCCAGCAGCGTTTTAGCGGGGTTCGAAGAGACCCAGTACTTC.

The rearrangement links TRBV6-6 to TRBJ1-2; 12 bases agree with TRBD1. V lost 2 bases to trimming and J lost 7 bases; unmatched junction nucleotides: 8. The CDR3 contains 16 residues. CDR1 MNHNY and CDR2 SVGAGI come from the germline V gene (reference sequence). CDR3 nucleotides: TGTGCCAGCAGTTACAAAAGGGGACAGGGGGCGGGTGGCTACACCTTC. Translated: CASSYKRGQGAGGYTF.

V gene TRBV6-5 combines with J gene TRBJ1-2; perhaps TRBD1 as D (6 bases). Germline CDR1 and CDR2: MNHEY and SVGAGI. This CDR3 comprises 13 residues. Between the trimmed V and J ends, which lost 7 bases and 8 bases, there was a span of 17 bases. The CDR3 spells CASNYSGARGYTF. The CDR3 DNA reads TGTGCCAGCAATTATTCAGGGGCGAGGGGCTACACCTTC.

In regard to this clone: At one end the junction does not follow the germline gene, possibly because of a read error. The rearrangement joins TRBV20-1 to TRBJ1-1; the D is unclear. The CDR3 covers 9 residues. CDR1 is DFQATT and CDR2 is SNEGSKA in the germline V gene (reference sequence). CDR3 DNA sequence: TGCAGTGCTAGAGTTCAGCGGACTTTT. Residues: CSARVQRTF.

This chain connects TRBV4-1 to TRBJ2-5; 13 bases are a match to TRBD2. Germline lookup yields CDR1 MGHRA and CDR2 YSYEKL. This CDR3 spans 15 amino acids. The trim removed 4 bases at V and 3 bases at J, leaving 2 bases unmatched. In DNA, the CDR3 is TGCGCCAGCAGCCTCGGGACTAGCGGGAAAGAGACCCAGTACTTC. Its protein is CASSLGTSGKETQYF.

The chain carries TRBV18 and TRBJ2-1; unclear D gene. The CDR3 extends over 14 amino acids. From germline, CDR1 is KGHSH and CDR2 LQKENI. V gave up 6 bases and J gave up 0 bases, with 9 bases separating them. CDR3 amino acids: CASSPRSSYNEQFF. CDR3 nucleotides: TGTGCCAGCTCTCCTCGGTCCTCCTACAATGAGCAGTTCTTC.